This T cell receptor (beta chain) was identified during a study of blood T cell repertoires in COVID-19. Looking at the study overall: Sources were T cells, B-cell-depleted T cells, or PBMCs; the material itself was cDNA or gDNA.

The length of the CDR3 is 14 residues. The J segment lost 6 bases and the V segment lost 2 bases, leaving 6 bases of the junction unmatched. Germline V CDR1 and CDR2: MNHEY, SVGEGT. Only in-frame clones appear in the TCRdb table, and some are missing; sequencing was by immunoSEQ multiplex PCR. The sample carries about 140,000 clones, about 86% recorded once. This sequence joins TRBV6-2 or TRBV6-3 and TRBJ2-5, with 7 bases matching TRBD2. This sequence originates from a woman between 55 and 75 years old with acute or convalescent COVID-19. Material for sequencing was peripheral blood. CDR3 sequence (DNA): TGTGCCAGCAGTTACGGGACTATGAGAAAGACCCAGTACTTC. Translated: CASSYGTMRKTQYF.